The following is a TCR beta chain sequence with its context. Its antigen is unknown. Method: immunoSEQ multiplex PCR; TCRdb's copy keeps in-frame clones and lacks some. The sample has some 200,000 clones, approximately 89% seen once; the top ten hold 7.2%. The data stem from a study of cytomegalovirus exposure and HLA in healthy donors. The germline V and J ends were trimmed by 3 bases and 5 bases, with 5 bases remaining between them. Germline V gives CDR1 MDHEN, CDR2 SYDVKM. This CDR3 has 12 amino acids. Study outcomes and limitations: Per published reports, the classifier diagnosed cytomegalovirus status with high specificity and sensitivity. As confirmed in vitro, a few CMV-associated chains were specific for CMV antigens. In the 95 to 150 validation repertoires, roughly 94% of cluster scores exceeded 0, per a later analysis.

These donors were members of the 120-subject validation cohort, a group separate from the roughly 670-subject first cohort. The specimen sequenced was PBMCs. The clonotype was recovered from a young man in good health and CMV-seropositive. The V call is TRBV28, the J call TRBJ2-1, with D unclear. The CDR3 DNA reads TGTGCCAGCAGTTTCCATAACAATGAGCAGTTCTTC. Its translation: CASSFHNNEQFF.